This T cell receptor (beta chain) was recorded in a study of T cell repertoires in cytomegalovirus infection. MiXCR, run by TCRdb on the reads, gives a single entry per CDR3 protein. The table includes 900,000 to 950,000 distinct CDR3 sequences, roughly 30% detected once. With regard to this clonotype: Its matching antigen is unknown.

This CDR3 spans 12 amino acids. From germline, CDR1 is SEHNR and CDR2 FQNEAQ (reference sequence). The V and J ends lost 9 bases and 1 base respectively, with 8 bases between them. This chain links TRBV7-9 with TRBJ2-3; no firm D call. This sample comprised cultured CD8+ T cells from PBMCs, obtained from culture after CMV antigen stimulation. The clonotype comes from a human donor in good health (CMV status not recorded). Some clones in this sample may be carry-over from other donors' samples. In DNA form, the CDR3 reads TGTGCCAGTCTTCTGGGCACAGATACGCAGTATTTT. This codes for CASLLGTDTQYF.